Reported below is one T cell receptor (beta chain). This receptor's antigen is unknown. For each CD8+ T cell subset, flow sorting was done in triplicate, and roughly 320,000 cells per subset went directly into RLT lysis buffer. Naive CD8+ T cells were defined stringently as CD45RO-CCR7+CD27+CD95- to exclude memory contaminants. Standard density gradient centrifugation was used to isolate peripheral blood mononuclear cells from buffy coats. Naive CXCR3-negative and CXCR3-positive CD8+ T cells were flow-sorted on a FACSAria III. An RNeasy Mini Kit was used to extract total RNA from the sorted cells. The CDR3 sequence holds 14 residues, the cysteine and phenylalanine included. No DNA sequence was recorded. Per the germline V gene (reference sequence), MNHNY is the CDR1 and SVGAGI is the CDR2. The source of the sample is a study of CXCR3-negative and CXCR3-positive naive CD8 T cells (dated by TCRdb to 2018 to 2020). Context from the whole study: About 150 million TRB reads were obtained in total, roughly 1.5 +/- 0.3 million reads per library. TRBV-TRBJ cluster analysis included naive subsets from several donors and memory cells from 3 donors. Data from around 11 donors, pooled across two independent experiments, went into the diversity and physicochemical repertoire analyses. Study-level results and caveats: Comparably high repertoire diversity was found in both naive subsets, whereas much lower repertoire diversity was found in memory CD8+ T cells. Freshly isolated PBMCs were used for most assays because CXCR3 expression went down partially after cryopreservation. Naive CXCR3-negative and CXCR3-positive cells from the same donor showed similar TRBV-TRBJ usage, whereas memory cells showed distinct patterns. Because surface CD5, which has been linked to self-reactivity in mice, was comparable between naive subsets, TCR interaction strength was also inferred from TRB CDR3 physicochemical properties. Compared with CXCR3-negative naive cells, CXCR3-positive naive cells had TRB CDR3s with higher hydrophobicity (lower Kidera factor 4), lower energy, and higher strength and volume indices.

The sample was run on a NextSeq 550. The Human TCR Profiling Kit (MiLaboratory) was used to make UMI-labeled 5' RACE TRB cDNA libraries. The full amount of extracted RNA was used for cDNA synthesis, and the full amount of resulting cDNA was used for PCR amplification. Libraries were prepared in parallel with an identical number of PCR cycles. For the original study's pipeline: About 53,000 +/- 9,400 unique UMI-labeled TRB cDNA molecules per library were extracted with MIGEC and MiXCR, with at least two reads per UMI required. On average, each library contained approximately 40,000 +/- 10,000 functional in-frame TRB CDR3 nucleotide clonotypes without stop codons. Diversity metrics, including normalized Shannon-Wiener and Chao1, were computed in VDJtools after downsampling to 5000 UMI-labeled TRB molecules per sample. VDJtools was used to calculate clonotype-size-weighted physicochemical properties of the central five CDR3 residues, namely interaction energy, strength, volume and Kidera factor 4. TCRdb reprocessed the reads, and each CDR3 protein sequence is entered once, without DNA. None of the V and J calls come from the authors' own analysis; TCRdb made them. This sample's table contains roughly 130,000 distinct CDR3 sequences. Roughly 0.59% of the sample comes from the top ten.

Recombination joined TRBV6-6 with TRBJ2-3; TCRdb indicates TRBD2, and absent DNA this call remains unverified. Sequencing was performed on naive CXCR3+ CD8+ T cells from blood. According to the study, the label for this sample's cell subset or site signals: CD45RO-CCR7+CD27+CD95- naive CD8+ T cells expressing CXCR3 (TNR3+). This receptor was obtained from a human donor in good health. Some clones in this sample may be carry-over from other donors' samples. This receptor carries the CDR3 CASSLAGASDTQYF.